This T cell receptor beta chain originates from a study of T cells in localized non-small cell lung cancer. TCRdb keeps only in-frame clones here, not all; method: immunoSEQ multiplex PCR. The table includes tens of thousands of clones, approximately 81% detected once. The CDR3 is made up of 12 amino acids. Germline loops: CDR1 SQVTM, CDR2 ANQGSEA. Trimming took off 4 bases at V and 5 bases at J, with 11 bases between the two ends. V usage is TRBV29-1 and J usage is TRBJ1-2; D gene uncertain. The clonotype originates from a male donor aged 60 or older with stage II lung adenocarcinoma. The source was peripheral blood mononuclear cells, collected before any cancer treatment. DNA of the CDR3: TGCAGCGTTGGTGCCCGATCTTATGGCTACACCTTC. This codes for CSVGARSYGYTF.